This TCR beta chain was sequenced during a study of Ad26.COV2.S vaccination and SARS-CoV-2 variants. Overall study context: Once, or twice with 56 days between doses, Ad26.COV2.S was given intramuscularly. Whole-study findings and limits: People who got the vaccine had more spike-specific TCR breadth than people who got placebo. Researchers reported similar non-spike TCR breadth in vaccine and placebo recipients.

This CDR3 is 19 amino acids long. Germline CDR1 is LNHNV and CDR2 is YYDKDF (reference sequence). J gave up 0 bases and V 5 bases, and 14 bases lay outside the gene matches. Treatment: approximately 18 received Ad26.COV2.S at low or high dose, single or two shots; roughly five received placebo; per-sample allocation not given. Specimens were obtained on day 63 following the first vaccine or placebo injection. Recruitment in Boston yielded a donor of adult age, 18-55 years. TCRdb keeps only in-frame clones here, not all; method: immunoSEQ multiplex PCR. The data contain some 340,000 clones, around four fifths of them singletons. A word on this clone: Its antigen remains unknown.

This chain joins TRBV15 and TRBJ2-1; the match to TRBD2 covers 9 bases. The sequence came from a person between 18 and 60 years old who received the Ad26.COV2.S COVID-19 vaccine or a placebo. This specimen was peripheral blood, taken in a trial of Ad26.COV2.S vaccine versus placebo. CDR3 region: CATSPARGGAESSYNEQFF. The CDR3 DNA follows: TGTGCCACCAGCCCAGCCCGCGGGGGGGCTGAAAGCTCCTACAATGAGCAGTTCTTC.